These 19 T cell receptor beta chains were all obtained from the same sample, sequenced in a study of regulatory T cells in long-lasting Graves disease. Time point meaning: persistent/refractory GD, antithyroid drugs over 5 years with positive TRAb. PBMC RNA was the source of the TCR library. Through Arm-PCR of CDR3 regions and iRepertoire HTBI primers, TCR beta libraries were built. TCRdb processed the multiplex PCR reads anew with MiXCR; each CDR3 protein has one entry. The repertoire consists of more than 350,000 distinct CDR3 sequences, with under 25% occurring once and the leading ten covering roughly 13%. Sequenced here: peripheral blood mononuclear cells (PBMCs), sampled when the disease was refractory, from a patient treated with antithyroid drugs. The receptors shown here come from a female donor with Graves disease.

A note on this clonotype: One junction end disagrees with the germline gene, perhaps due to a read error. The genes are TRBV28 and TRBJ2-7; D perhaps matches TRBD2 (6 bases). Germline-derived CDR1 and CDR2 are MDHEN and SYDVKM. The CDR3 length is 16 residues. In DNA form, the CDR3 reads TGTGCCAGCAGTTACCGGGGGTATGGGGACCTCTACGAACAGTACTTC. It codes for CASSYRGYGDLYEQYF.

This clonotype was seen at least ten times. The chain is built from TRBV28 and TRBJ2-4; no clear D gene. Trimming removed 8 bases from V and 0 bases from J, with 14 bases in between. Germline CDR1 MDHEN, CDR2 SYDVKM. This CDR3 is built from 15 residues. The CDR3 DNA is TGTGCCAGCGGTGGAAATTTTATAGCCAAAAACATTCAGTACTTC. As protein: CASGGNFIAKNIQYF.

The genes are TRBV6-1 and TRBJ1-5, with a weak D call TRBD1 (5 bases). This CDR3 is 15 amino acids long. V was shortened by 7 bases and J by 3 bases, with 16 bases between the two germline ends. Per the germline V gene, CDR1 is MNHNS and CDR2 is SASEGT. CDR3 protein: CASNQGRGDNQPQHF. DNA for the CDR3: TGTGCCAGCAACCAGGGACGGGGAGACAATCAGCCCCAGCATTTT.

On this clonotype itself: This clone may be a read error of a much larger clone one base away. The chain uses TRBV6-2 or TRBV6-3 and TRBJ1-1; D uncertain. The germline CDR1 and CDR2 sequences are MNHEY and SVGEGT. This CDR3 has 15 residues. The chain's CDR3 is CASSPVTSLRTEALF. The CDR3 DNA reads as TGTGCCAGCAGCCCCGTGACATCCCTCCGTACTGAAGCTCTCTTT.

The chain couples TRBV20-1 to TRBJ2-7, with D hard to call. CDR1 is DFQATT, CDR2 SNEGSKA, per germline (reference sequence). There are 12 residues in the CDR3. Trimming shortened V by 2 bases and J by 4 bases, and 9 bases separated the two germline ends. The CDR3, as DNA: TGCAGTGCTAGAAAGGGCATGTACGAGCAGTACTTC. Amino acids: CSARKGMYEQYF.

Of note for this clonotype: The junction departs from the called germline gene at one end, perhaps through a read error. The chain carries TRBV2 and TRBJ2-2; TRBD1 agrees at 11 bases. The CDR3 is made up of 15 amino acids. Germline assignment: CDR1 SNHLY and CDR2 FYNNEI. The CDR3 reads CASSPGQGGTGELLF. The CDR3 DNA reads TGTGCCAGCAGCCCGGGACAGGGGGGAACCGGGGAGCTGCTTTTT.

This clonotype appeared once. This sequence joins TRBV4-3 and TRBJ2-5; 8 bases line up with TRBD2. Germline V gives CDR1 LGHNA, CDR2 YSLEER. J gave up 5 bases and V 4 bases, and 9 bases lay outside the gene matches. The CDR3 contains 15 residues. The CDR3 DNA sequence: TGCGCCAGCAGCCCATACGGGACTAGTGAGGAGACCCAGTACTTC. Amino acid sequence: CASSPYGTSEETQYF.

The gene calls are TRBV10-2 and TRBJ2-7, with 7 bases matching TRBD1. Germline V gene sequence: CDR1 WSHSY, CDR2 SAAADI. J gave up 3 bases and V 8 bases, and 13 bases lay outside the gene matches. The CDR3 is 15 residues long. CDR3 sequence: CASRSSGQFNYEQYF. The DNA of the CDR3 is TGCGCCAGCCGTAGCTCGGGACAGTTTAACTACGAGCAGTACTTC.

This clonotype occurred many times. This sequence joins TRBV12-3 or TRBV12-4 and TRBJ2-4, with TRBD1 as a possible D gene (5 bases). Trimming pared 0 bases from V and 0 bases from J, leaving 18 bases between. There are 19 residues in the CDR3. The CDR3 DNA reads TGTGCCAGCAGTTTAGCAGGGGCCGACAAGTTACTAGCCAAAAACATTCAGTACTTC. Translated: CASSLAGADKLLAKNIQYF.

The V call is TRBV2, the J call TRBJ1-5; the match to TRBD1 covers 8 bases. The CDR3 is 20 residues long. With V trimmed by 6 bases and J by 2 bases, 21 bases remained unmatched. The germline V gene has CDR1 SNHLY and CDR2 FYNNEI. CDR3 nucleotide sequence: TGTGCCAGCAGCCAAGGACCCCCCGACAGGGGCAAGGCTGGCAATCAGCCCCAGCATTTT. Protein product: CASSQGPPDRGKAGNQPQHF.

This rearrangement joins TRBV7-8 to TRBJ2-7; TRBD2 might be the D (5 bases). The CDR3 consists of 19 residues. V lost 1 base to trimming and J lost 5 bases, with 27 bases between them. CDR1 and CDR2 (germline): SGHVS, FQNEAQ. CDR3 in DNA: TGTGCCAGCAGCTTAGATATGGTGTCTCTAGATGAGCGGAAGGACGAGCAGTACTTC. Translated, it gives CASSLDMVSLDERKDEQYF.

This chain uses TRBV27 with TRBJ2-3; TRBD1 or TRBD2 may be the D gene (5 bases each). Germline CDR1 is MNHEY and CDR2 is SMNVEV (reference sequence). V lost 6 bases and J 0 bases, leaving 16 bases between the germline ends. The CDR3 contains 16 residues. CDR3 bases: TGTGCCAGCAGAAAAGGGGAGCAGCTAAGCACAGATACGCAGTATTTT. Its protein is CASRKGEQLSTDTQYF.

This clonotype has ten or more counts. This chain links TRBV15 with TRBJ2-5; 8 positions agree with TRBD1. The CDR3 loop spans 14 amino acids. The germline CDR1 and CDR2 sequences are LNHNV and YYDKDF (reference sequence). J lost 6 bases, V lost 5 bases, and 8 bases had no gene match. The CDR3 sequence: CATSQRQGRQTQYF. As DNA, the CDR3 is TGTGCCACCAGCCAAAGACAGGGGAGGCAGACCCAGTACTTC. Drawing the rest from reference TRBV15 and TRBJ2-5, the complete variable domain is DAMVIQNPRYQVTQFGKPVTLSCSQTLNHNVMYWYQQKSSQAPKLLFHYYDKDFNNEADTPDNFQSRRPNTSFCFLDIRSPGLGDTAMYLCATSQRQGRQTQYFGPGTRLLVL.

This clonotype was detected many times. The chain joins TRBV6-2 or TRBV6-3 to TRBJ2-5, with a weak D call TRBD2 (6 bases). The V end lost 10 bases, the J end lost 1 base, and 13 bases lay between the germline ends. This CDR3 contains 13 residues. Germline values: CDR1 MNHEY, CDR2 SVGEGT. The CDR3 is CATLGSLQETQYF. CDR3 DNA sequence: TGTGCCACCCTCGGGAGCCTCCAAGAGACCCAGTACTTC.

The chain is built from TRBV12-3 or TRBV12-4 and TRBJ1-5; no definite D call. CDR3 size: 13 residues. Trimming shortened V by 5 bases and J by 7 bases, and 12 bases separated the two germline ends. CDR3 sequence (DNA): TGTGCCAGCAGTGTGGGAAGAGGGCAGCCCCAGCATTTT. Protein sequence: CASSVGRGQPQHF.

The rearrangement uses TRBV2 and TRBJ2-5; 9 nucleotides line up with TRBD2. The DNA matches TRBJ2-1 better at its end, which makes the J call doubtful. CDR1 is SNHLY, CDR2 FYNNEI, per germline. The CDR3 contains 15 residues. CDR3 sequence reads: CASPFRGGRANEQFF. Written as DNA, the CDR3 is TGTGCCAGCCCTTTCCGGGGCGGGAGGGCGAATGAGCAGTTCTTC.

This clonotype was seen a single time. This likely traces to a read error, being one base from a far larger clone. The chain employs TRBV28 and TRBJ2-5; D gene uncertain. CDR3 size: 14 residues. Germline lookup yields CDR1 MDHEN and CDR2 SYDVKM. CDR3 protein: CASSPGNLKNIQHF. In nucleotides, the CDR3 is TGTGCCAGCTCCCCTGGGAACCTCAAAAACATTCAGCACTTC.

The sample holds many counts of this clonotype. V usage is TRBV12-3 or TRBV12-4 and J usage is TRBJ2-6; D remains ambiguous. V lost 8 bases and J lost 0, with 5 bases in between. This CDR3 is built from 13 residues. The CDR3 loop reads CASRSSGANVLTF. CDR3 nucleotide sequence: TGTGCCAGCCGAAGCTCTGGGGCCAACGTCCTGACTTTC.

This clonotype was detected ten times or more. V and J are TRBV10-2 and TRBJ1-5; D is perhaps TRBD1 (5 bases). V was shortened by 8 bases and J by 3 bases, with 14 bases between the two germline ends. The length of the CDR3 is 14 residues. The germline V gene encodes CDR1 WSHSY and CDR2 SAAADI. The CDR3 reads CASPQGGDNQPQHF. Here the CDR3 DNA reads TGCGCCAGCCCCCAGGGAGGGGACAATCAGCCCCAGCATTTT.